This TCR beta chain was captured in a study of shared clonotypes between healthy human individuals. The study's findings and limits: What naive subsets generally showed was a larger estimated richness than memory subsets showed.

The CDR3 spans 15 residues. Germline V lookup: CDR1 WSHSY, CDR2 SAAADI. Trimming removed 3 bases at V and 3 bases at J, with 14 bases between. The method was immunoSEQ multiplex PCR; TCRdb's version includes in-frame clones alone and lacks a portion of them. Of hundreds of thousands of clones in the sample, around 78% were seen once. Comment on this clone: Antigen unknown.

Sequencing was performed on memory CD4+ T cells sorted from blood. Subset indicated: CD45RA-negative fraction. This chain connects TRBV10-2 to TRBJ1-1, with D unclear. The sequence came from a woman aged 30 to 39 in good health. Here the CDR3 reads CASSDSRPPDTEAFF. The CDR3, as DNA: TGCGCCAGCAGTGATTCTCGGCCCCCAGACACTGAAGCTTTCTTT.